The entry below gives a single T cell receptor (beta chain) sequence along with its context. Its antigen is unknown. Relapse was seen in all patients after autologous stem cell transplantation, and brentuximab vedotin exposure was variable. This specimen comes from a study of PD-1 blockade in classical Hodgkin lymphoma. Study-wide findings and caveats: Complete responders entered with baseline diversity on par with newly diagnosed patients, the results showed. The authors excluded patients who started nivolumab under 1 year after ASCT. No one has yet defined what causes the repertoire differences, which may be disease activity or prior therapy.

The CDR3 sequence is 11 residues long. Germline CDR1 ENHRY, CDR2 SYGVKD. V lost 10 bases to trimming and J lost 4 bases, with 11 bases between them. Here immunoSEQ multiplex PCR was the method, and the copy in TCRdb shows in-frame clones only, minus some. The sample records over 50,000 clones, approximately 81% being singletons. V is TRBV10-3 and J is TRBJ2-7, with D possibly TRBD2 on 6 matching bases. The material sequenced was peripheral blood mononuclear cells (PBMCs), taken at baseline. The sequence was collected from a human donor with classical Hodgkin lymphoma. CDR3 amino acids: CASRSGYEQYF. The CDR3 DNA is TGTGCCAGCCGTAGCGGATACGAGCAGTACTTC.